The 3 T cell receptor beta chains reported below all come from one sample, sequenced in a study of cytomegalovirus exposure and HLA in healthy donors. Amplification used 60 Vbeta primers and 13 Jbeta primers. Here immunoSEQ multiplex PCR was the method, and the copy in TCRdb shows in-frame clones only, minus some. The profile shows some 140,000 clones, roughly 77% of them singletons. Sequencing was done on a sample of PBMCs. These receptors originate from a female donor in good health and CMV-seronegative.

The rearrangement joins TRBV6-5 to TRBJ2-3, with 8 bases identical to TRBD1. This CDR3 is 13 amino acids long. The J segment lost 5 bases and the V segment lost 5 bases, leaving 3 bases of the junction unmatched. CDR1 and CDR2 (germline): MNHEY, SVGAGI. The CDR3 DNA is TGTGCCAGCAGTCGGACAGGGCTAGATACGCAGTATTTT. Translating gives CASSRTGLDTQYF.

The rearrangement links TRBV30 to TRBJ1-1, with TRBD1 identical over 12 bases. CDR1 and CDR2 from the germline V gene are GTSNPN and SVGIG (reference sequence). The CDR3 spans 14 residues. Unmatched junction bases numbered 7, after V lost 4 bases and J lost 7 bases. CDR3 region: CAWNRGQGACEAFF. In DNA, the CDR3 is TGTGCCTGGAATCGGGGACAGGGGGCCTGTGAAGCTTTCTTT.

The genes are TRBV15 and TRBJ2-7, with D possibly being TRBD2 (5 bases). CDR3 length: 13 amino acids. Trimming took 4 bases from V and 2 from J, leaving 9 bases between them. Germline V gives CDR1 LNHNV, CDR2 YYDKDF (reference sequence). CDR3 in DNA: TGTGCCACCAGCACGGGATCCCCCTACGAGCAGTACTTC. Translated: CATSTGSPYEQYF.